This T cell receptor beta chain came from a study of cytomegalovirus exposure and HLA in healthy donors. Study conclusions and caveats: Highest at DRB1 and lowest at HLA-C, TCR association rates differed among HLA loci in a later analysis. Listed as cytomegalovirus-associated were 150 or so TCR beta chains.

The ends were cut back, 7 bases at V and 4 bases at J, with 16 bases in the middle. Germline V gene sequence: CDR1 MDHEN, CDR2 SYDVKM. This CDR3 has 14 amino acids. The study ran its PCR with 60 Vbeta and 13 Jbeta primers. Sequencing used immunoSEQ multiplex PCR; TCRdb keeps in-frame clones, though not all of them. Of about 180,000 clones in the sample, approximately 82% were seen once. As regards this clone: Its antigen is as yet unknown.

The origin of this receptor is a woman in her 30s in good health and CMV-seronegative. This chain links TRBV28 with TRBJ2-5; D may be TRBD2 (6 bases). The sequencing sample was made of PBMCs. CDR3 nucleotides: TGTGCCAGCATGGCGCCTTCGCGGGGAGAGACCCAGTACTTC. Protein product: CASMAPSRGETQYF.